The 15 T cell receptor beta chains below were found in one sample sequenced in a study of sequential checkpoint blockade in melanoma. Treatment given: randomized to nivolumab then ipilimumab (arm A) or the reverse (arm B). Only in-frame clones appear in the TCRdb table, and some are missing; sequencing was by immunoSEQ multiplex PCR. The sample holds more than 15,000 clones, around 80% seen once. Sequenced here: CD8+ T cells sorted from blood (inferred from file names), sampled from a patient given nivolumab and ipilimumab in sequence. The source is a human donor with melanoma.

The chain has TRBV6-5 and TRBJ2-7, with 9 nucleotides matching TRBD1. Germline V lookup: CDR1 MNHEY, CDR2 SVGAGI. CDR3 size: 12 residues. The junction had 4 bases not matched to a gene; V was cut back by 10 bases and J by 3 bases. CDR3 in amino acids: CATGQGIYEQYF. The CDR3, as DNA: TGTGCCACGGGACAGGGCATCTACGAGCAGTACTTC.

This clone has just one count. The chain links TRBV7-3 to TRBJ1-2; the match to TRBD1 covers 9 bases. CDR3 size: 14 residues. V was clipped by 2 bases and J by 2 bases; unmatched bases: 0. Looked up from germline, CDR1 is SGHTA and CDR2 is FQGTGA. CDR3 amino acids: CASSLGTGNYGYTF. Written as DNA, the CDR3 is TGTGCCAGCAGCTTAGGGACAGGGAACTATGGCTACACCTTC.

This chain connects TRBV28 to TRBJ2-7; D is possibly TRBD1 (6 bases). The CDR3 consists of 13 residues. Trimming took off 7 bases at V and 0 bases at J, with 10 bases between the two ends. Germline assignment: CDR1 MDHEN and CDR2 SYDVKM. The DNA for the CDR3 is TGTGCCAGCACAGGACAGTTCTCCTACGAGCAGTACTTC. Protein product: CASTGQFSYEQYF.

This chain links TRBV7-9 with TRBJ2-7, with 8 bases aligning to TRBD2. After removal of 3 bases from V and 3 bases from J, the junction contained 4 bases not matched to a gene. Germline CDR1 reads SEHNR; CDR2 reads FQNEAQ (reference sequence). This CDR3 region has 14 residues. The CDR3: CASSFPGGVYEQYF. As DNA, the CDR3 is TGTGCCAGCAGCTTCCCGGGAGGGGTCTACGAGCAGTACTTC.

The gene calls are TRBV30 and TRBJ1-5; 7 positions match TRBD1. This CDR3 comprises 13 residues. The germline V gene encodes CDR1 GTSNPN and CDR2 SVGIG (reference sequence). With V trimmed by 3 bases and J by 4 bases, 3 bases remained unmatched. The CDR3 coding sequence is TGTGCCTGGAGCTCAGGGGGTAATCAGCCCCAGCATTTT. Its protein is CAWSSGGNQPQHF.

The gene calls are TRBV28 and TRBJ1-4; the match to TRBD1 covers 7 bases. Germline V gene sequence: CDR1 MDHEN, CDR2 SYDVKM. The CDR3 sequence is 14 residues long. J gave up 6 bases and V 6 bases, and 7 bases lay outside the gene matches. The CDR3 DNA follows: TGTGCCAGCAGCGACGCCACAGGGGATGAAAAACTGTTTTTT. This codes for CASSDATGDEKLFF.

The V gene is TRBV27, the J gene TRBJ1-6; 8 bases align to TRBD1. CDR1 and CDR2 (germline): MNHEY, SMNVEV (reference sequence). This CDR3 spans 15 amino acids. V lost 3 bases to trimming and J lost 8 bases; unmatched junction nucleotides: 6. The CDR3 DNA reads TGTGCCAGCAGTTTCACCGGGACAGGACATTCACCCCTCCACTTT. Translation gives CASSFTGTGHSPLHF.

This chain uses TRBV11-2 with TRBJ2-7; 11 bases line up with TRBD2. J gave up 3 bases and V 3 bases, and 7 bases lay outside the gene matches. The CDR3 runs to 16 residues. Germline-derived CDR1 and CDR2 are SGHAT and FQNNGV. The CDR3, as DNA: TGTGCCAGCAGCTTGGGGGTACTAGCGGGAGACTACGAGCAGTACTTC. Translation: CASSLGVLAGDYEQYF.

This clone was counted only a few times. The same CDR3 also results from other DNA sequences found in this sample. The chain links TRBV19 to TRBJ1-5; D gene unclear. The germline gives CDR1 LNHDA, CDR2 SQIVND (reference sequence). The CDR3 extends over 14 amino acids. V lost 2 bases to trimming and J lost 3 bases, with 8 bases between them. The CDR3 loop reads CASSILDNNQPQHF. The CDR3 DNA sequence: TGTGCCAGTAGTATATTAGATAACAATCAGCCCCAGCATTTT. Together with reference TRBV19 and TRBJ1-5, the CDR3 gives the full variable domain: DGGITQSPKYLFRKEGQNVTLSCEQNLNHDAMYWYRQDPGQGLRLIYYSQIVNDFQKGDIAEGYSVSREKKESFPLTVTSAQKNPTAFYLCASSILDNNQPQHFGDGTRLSIL.

V gene TRBV5-6 combines with J gene TRBJ1-2; D gene unclear. Germline CDR1 and CDR2: SGHDT and YYEEEE. This CDR3 region has 15 residues. V lost 0 bases, J lost 2 bases, and 11 bases lay in between. The CDR3 bases are TGTGCCAGCAGCTTGGGTCCCAGGCAGAACTATGGCTACACCTTC. Translating gives CASSLGPRQNYGYTF.

V is TRBV7-8 and J is TRBJ2-1; 14 nucleotides match TRBD2. With 5 bases clipped from V and 0 bases from J, the junction kept 9 bases outside the gene matches. In germline, CDR1 is SGHVS, CDR2 FQNEAQ. This CDR3 spans 19 amino acids. The CDR3 DNA follows: TGTGCCAGCAGCCCAGGGACTAGCGGGGGTTTAAGCTCCTACAATGAGCAGTTCTTC. Its translation is CASSPGTSGGLSSYNEQFF.

The chain recombines TRBV6-5 with TRBJ2-7; D uncertain. Between the trimmed V and J ends, which lost 6 bases and 3 bases, there was a span of 9 bases. Germline V lookup: CDR1 MNHEY, CDR2 SVGAGI. The CDR3 runs to 12 residues. CDR3 region: CASSAGLYEQYF. DNA of the CDR3: TGTGCCAGCAGCGCTGGCCTCTACGAGCAGTACTTC.

By sample share, this clone is medium-sized. The J gene is TRBJ1-6, the V gene TRBV6-4, with D unclear. This CDR3 contains 13 residues. Germline CDR1 reads MRHNA; CDR2 reads SNTAGT. V was trimmed by 0 bases and J by 9 bases, leaving 6 bases between them. CDR3: CASSDSAGSPLHF. The CDR3 DNA follows: TGTGCCAGCAGTGACTCCGCGGGTTCACCCCTCCACTTT.

V is TRBV11-2 and J is TRBJ1-1; perhaps TRBD1 as D (5 bases). Germline loops: CDR1 SGHAT, CDR2 FQNNGV. Trimming stripped 2 bases from V and 1 base from J, with 8 bases between. This CDR3 spans 14 amino acids. The CDR3 DNA sequence: TGTGCCAGCAGCTTAATGGGGCCGAACACTGAAGCTTTCTTT. Its protein is CASSLMGPNTEAFF.

The chain uses TRBV27 and TRBJ2-7, with 8 bases lining up with TRBD2. V shed 3 bases, J shed 3 bases, and the junction held 1 base outside the gene matches. CDR1 and CDR2 (germline): MNHEY, SMNVEV (reference sequence). This CDR3 is built from 13 residues. For the CDR3, the DNA is TGTGCCAGCAGTTTGGCGGGAGGCTACGAGCAGTACTTC. It codes for CASSLAGGYEQYF.